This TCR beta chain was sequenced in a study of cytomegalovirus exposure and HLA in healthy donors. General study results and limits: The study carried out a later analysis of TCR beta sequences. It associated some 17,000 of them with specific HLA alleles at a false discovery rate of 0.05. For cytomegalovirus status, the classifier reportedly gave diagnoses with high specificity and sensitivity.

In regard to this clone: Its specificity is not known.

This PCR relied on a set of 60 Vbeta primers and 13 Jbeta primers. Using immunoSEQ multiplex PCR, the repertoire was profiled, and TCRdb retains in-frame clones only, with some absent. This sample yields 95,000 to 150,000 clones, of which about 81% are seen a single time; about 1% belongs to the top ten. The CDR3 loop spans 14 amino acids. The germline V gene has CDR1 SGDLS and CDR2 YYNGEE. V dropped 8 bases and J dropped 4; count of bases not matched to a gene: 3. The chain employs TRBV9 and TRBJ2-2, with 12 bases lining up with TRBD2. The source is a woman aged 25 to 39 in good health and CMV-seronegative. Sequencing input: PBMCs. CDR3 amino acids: CASRLAGATGELFF. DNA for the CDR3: TGTGCCAGTAGACTAGCGGGAGCCACCGGGGAGCTGTTTTTT. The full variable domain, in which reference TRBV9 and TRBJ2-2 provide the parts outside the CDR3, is DSGVTQTPKHLITATGQRVTLRCSPRSGDLSVYWYQQSLDQGLQFLIQYYNGEERAKGNILERFSAQQFPDLHSELNLSSLELGDSALYFCASRLAGATGELFFGEGSRLTVL.